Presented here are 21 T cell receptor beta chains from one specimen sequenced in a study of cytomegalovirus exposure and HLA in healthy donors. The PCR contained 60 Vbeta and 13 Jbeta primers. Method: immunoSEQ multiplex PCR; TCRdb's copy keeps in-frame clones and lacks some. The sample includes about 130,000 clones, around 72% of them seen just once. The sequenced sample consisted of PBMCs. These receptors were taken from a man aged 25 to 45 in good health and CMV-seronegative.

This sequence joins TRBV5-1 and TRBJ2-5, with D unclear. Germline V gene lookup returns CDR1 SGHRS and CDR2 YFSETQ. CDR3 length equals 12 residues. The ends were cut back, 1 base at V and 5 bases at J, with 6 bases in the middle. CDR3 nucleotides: TGCGCCAGCAGCTTGAGTCAGGAGACCCAGTACTTC. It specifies CASSLSQETQYF.

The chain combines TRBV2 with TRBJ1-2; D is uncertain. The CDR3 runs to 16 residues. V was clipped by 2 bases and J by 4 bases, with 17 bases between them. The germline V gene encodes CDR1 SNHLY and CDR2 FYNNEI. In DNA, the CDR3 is TGTGCCAGCAGTGAAACGGGTCAAACCGCTGGCTATGGCTACACCTTC. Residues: CASSETGQTAGYGYTF. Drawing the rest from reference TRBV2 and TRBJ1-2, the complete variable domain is EPEVTQTPSHQVTQMGQEVILRCVPISNHLYFYWYRQILGQKVEFLVSFYNNEISEKSEIFDDQFSVERPDGSNFTLKIRSTKLEDSAMYFCASSETGQTAGYGYTFGSGTRLTVV.

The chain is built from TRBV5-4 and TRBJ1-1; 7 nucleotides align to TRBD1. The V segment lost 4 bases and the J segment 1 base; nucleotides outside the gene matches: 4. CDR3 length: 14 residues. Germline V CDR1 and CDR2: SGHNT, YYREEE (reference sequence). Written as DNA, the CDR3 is TGTGCCAGCAGCCGTCGACAGGGGAACACTGAAGCTTTCTTT. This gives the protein CASSRRQGNTEAFF.

CDR3 nucleotide sequence: TGTGCCAGCAGTGTATCCAGCTCTGGGGCCAACGTCCTGACTTTC. Translating it yields CASSVSSSGANVLTF. The genes are TRBV6-1 and TRBJ2-6, with D hard to call. The germline V gene has CDR1 MNHNS and CDR2 SASEGT. The CDR3 extends over 15 amino acids. Trimming removed 4 bases from V and 0 bases from J, with 7 bases in between.

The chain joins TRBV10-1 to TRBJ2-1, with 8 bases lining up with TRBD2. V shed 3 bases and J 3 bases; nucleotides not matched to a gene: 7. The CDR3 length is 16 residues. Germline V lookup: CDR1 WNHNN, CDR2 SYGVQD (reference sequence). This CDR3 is CASSDIAGPSYNEQFF. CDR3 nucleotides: TGCGCCAGCAGTGACATAGCGGGGCCCAGCTACAATGAGCAGTTCTTC.

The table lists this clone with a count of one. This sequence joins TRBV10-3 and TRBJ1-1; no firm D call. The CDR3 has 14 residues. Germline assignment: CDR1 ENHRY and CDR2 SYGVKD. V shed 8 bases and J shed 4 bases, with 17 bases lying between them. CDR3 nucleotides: TGTGCCATCTGGTACGGGGAAGGATCCACTGAAGCTTTCTTT. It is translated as CAIWYGEGSTEAFF.

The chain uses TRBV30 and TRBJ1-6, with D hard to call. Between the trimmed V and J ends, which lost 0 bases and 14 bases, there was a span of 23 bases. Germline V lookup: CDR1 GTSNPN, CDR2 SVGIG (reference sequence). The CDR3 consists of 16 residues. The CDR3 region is CAWSVSWNLRVPTLHF. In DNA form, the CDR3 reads TGTGCCTGGAGTGTATCCTGGAATCTACGGGTCCCTACCCTCCACTTT.

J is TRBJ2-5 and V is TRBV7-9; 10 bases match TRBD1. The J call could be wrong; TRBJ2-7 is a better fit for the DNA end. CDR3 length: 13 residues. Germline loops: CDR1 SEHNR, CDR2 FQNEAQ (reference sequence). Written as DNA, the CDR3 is TGTGCCAGCAGCCTGGGACAGGGGTTCGAGCAGTACTTC. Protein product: CASSLGQGFEQYF.

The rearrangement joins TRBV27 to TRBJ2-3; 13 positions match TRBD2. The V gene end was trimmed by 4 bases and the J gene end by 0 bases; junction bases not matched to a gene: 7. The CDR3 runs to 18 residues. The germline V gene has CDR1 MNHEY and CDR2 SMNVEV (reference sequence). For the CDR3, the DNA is TGTGCCAGCAGTTCCCGGCCGGGACTAGCGGGGAGCACAGATACGCAGTATTTT. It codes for CASSSRPGLAGSTDTQYF.

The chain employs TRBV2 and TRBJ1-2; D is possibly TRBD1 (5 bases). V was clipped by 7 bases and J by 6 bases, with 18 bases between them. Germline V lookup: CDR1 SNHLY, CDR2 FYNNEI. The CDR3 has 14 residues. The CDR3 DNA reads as TGTGCCAGCAAGGTCCAGGGCCTTAAGGATGGCTACACCTTC. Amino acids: CASKVQGLKDGYTF.

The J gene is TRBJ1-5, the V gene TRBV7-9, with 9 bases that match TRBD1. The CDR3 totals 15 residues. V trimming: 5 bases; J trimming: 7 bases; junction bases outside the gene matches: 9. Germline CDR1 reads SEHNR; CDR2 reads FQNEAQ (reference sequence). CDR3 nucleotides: TGTGCCAGCAGCCAAACGGACAGGGGTGACCAGCCCCAGCATTTT. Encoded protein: CASSQTDRGDQPQHF.

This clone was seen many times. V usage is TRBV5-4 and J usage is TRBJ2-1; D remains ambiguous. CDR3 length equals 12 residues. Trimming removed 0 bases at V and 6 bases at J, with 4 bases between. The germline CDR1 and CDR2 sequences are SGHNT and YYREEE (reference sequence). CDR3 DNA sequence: TGTGCCAGCAGCTTGGTCCTCAATGAGCAGTTCTTC. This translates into CASSLVLNEQFF.

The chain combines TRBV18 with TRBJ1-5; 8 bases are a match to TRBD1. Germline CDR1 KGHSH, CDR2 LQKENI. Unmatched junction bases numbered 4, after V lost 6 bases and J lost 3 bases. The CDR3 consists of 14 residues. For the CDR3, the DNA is TGTGCCAGCTCGACAGGGGCCTACAATCAGCCCCAGCATTTT. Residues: CASSTGAYNQPQHF. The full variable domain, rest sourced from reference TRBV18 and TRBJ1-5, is NAGVMQNPRHLVRRRGQEARLRCSPMKGHSHVYWYRQLPEEGLKFMVYLQKENIIDESGMPKERFSAEFPKEGPSILRIQQVVRGDSAAYFCASSTGAYNQPQHFGDGTRLSIL.

The CDR3 DNA reads TGTGCCTGGAGTGGAGCTGGGGCCAACGTCCTGACTTTC. Its protein is CAWSGAGANVLTF. The chain uses TRBV30 and TRBJ2-6; D remains unclear. CDR3 length: 13 residues. Per the germline V gene, CDR1 is GTSNPN and CDR2 is SVGIG (reference sequence). V was shortened by 1 base and J by 2 bases, with 3 bases between the two germline ends.

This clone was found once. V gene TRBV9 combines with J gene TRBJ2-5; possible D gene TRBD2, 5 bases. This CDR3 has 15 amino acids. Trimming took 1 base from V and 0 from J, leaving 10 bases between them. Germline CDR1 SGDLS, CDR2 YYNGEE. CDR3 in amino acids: CASSVLSGYQETQYF. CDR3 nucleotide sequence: TGTGCCAGCAGCGTACTCAGCGGCTACCAAGAGACCCAGTACTTC.

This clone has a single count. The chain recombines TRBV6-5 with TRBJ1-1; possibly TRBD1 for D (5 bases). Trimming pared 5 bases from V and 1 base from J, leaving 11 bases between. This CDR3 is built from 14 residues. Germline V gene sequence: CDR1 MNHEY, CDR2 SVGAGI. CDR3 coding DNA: TGTGCCAGCAGTAGGGGAACAGAGAACACTGAAGCTTTCTTT. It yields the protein CASSRGTENTEAFF.

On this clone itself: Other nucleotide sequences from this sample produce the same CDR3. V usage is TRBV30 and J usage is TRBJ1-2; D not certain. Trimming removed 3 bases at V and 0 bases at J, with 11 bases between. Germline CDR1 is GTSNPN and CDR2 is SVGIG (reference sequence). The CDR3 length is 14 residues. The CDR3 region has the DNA TGTGCCTGGAGCCCCGAGTTAGCTAACTATGGCTACACCTTC. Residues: CAWSPELANYGYTF. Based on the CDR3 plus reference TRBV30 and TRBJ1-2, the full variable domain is SQTIHQWPATLVQPVGSPLSLECTVEGTSNPNLYWYRQAAGRGLQLLFYSVGIGQISSEVPQNLSASRPQDRQFILSSKKLLLSDSGFYLCAWSPELANYGYTFGSGTRLTVV.

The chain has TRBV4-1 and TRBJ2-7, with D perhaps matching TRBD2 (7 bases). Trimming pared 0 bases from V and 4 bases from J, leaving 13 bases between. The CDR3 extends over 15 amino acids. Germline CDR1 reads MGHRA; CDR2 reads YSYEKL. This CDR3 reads CASSQDWGGPYEQYF. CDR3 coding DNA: TGCGCCAGCAGCCAAGATTGGGGGGGGCCTTACGAGCAGTACTTC.

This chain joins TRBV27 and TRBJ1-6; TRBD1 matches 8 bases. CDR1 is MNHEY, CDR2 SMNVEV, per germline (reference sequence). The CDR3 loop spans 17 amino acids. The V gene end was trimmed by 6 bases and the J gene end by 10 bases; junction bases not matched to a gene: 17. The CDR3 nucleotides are TGTGCCAGCAGACCGGGACAGGATTGGCCTTGGGGATCACCCCTCCACTTT. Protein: CASRPGQDWPWGSPLHF.

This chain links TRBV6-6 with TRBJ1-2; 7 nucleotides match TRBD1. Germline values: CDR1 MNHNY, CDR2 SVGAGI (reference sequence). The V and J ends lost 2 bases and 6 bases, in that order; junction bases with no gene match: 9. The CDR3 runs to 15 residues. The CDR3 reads CASSYPPGTVDGYTF. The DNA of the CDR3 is TGTGCCAGCAGTTACCCCCCAGGGACAGTGGATGGCTACACCTTC.

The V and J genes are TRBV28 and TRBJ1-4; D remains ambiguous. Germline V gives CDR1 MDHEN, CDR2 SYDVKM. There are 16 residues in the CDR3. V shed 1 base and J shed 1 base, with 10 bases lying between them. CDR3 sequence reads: CASSLSSHRTNEKLFF. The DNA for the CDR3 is TGTGCCAGCAGTTTATCTTCGCACAGAACTAATGAAAAACTGTTTTTT.